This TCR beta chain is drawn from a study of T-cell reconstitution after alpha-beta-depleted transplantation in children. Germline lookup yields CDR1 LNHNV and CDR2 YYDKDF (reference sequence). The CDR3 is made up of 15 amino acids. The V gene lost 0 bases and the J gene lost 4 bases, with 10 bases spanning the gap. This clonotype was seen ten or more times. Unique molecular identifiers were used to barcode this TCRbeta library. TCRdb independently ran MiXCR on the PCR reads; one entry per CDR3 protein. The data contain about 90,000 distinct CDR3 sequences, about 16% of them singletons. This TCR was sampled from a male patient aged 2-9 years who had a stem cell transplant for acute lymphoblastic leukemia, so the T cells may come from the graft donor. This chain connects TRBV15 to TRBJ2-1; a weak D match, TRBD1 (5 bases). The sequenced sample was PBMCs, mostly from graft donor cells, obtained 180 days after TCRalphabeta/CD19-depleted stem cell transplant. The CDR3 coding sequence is TGTGCCACCAGCAGAGATTTGGGGCGATACAATGAGCAGTTCTTC. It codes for CATSRDLGRYNEQFF.